This entry lists 15 T cell receptor beta chains sequenced from one sample in a study of T cell changes during pregnancy in multiple sclerosis. Repertoires were generated with immunoSEQ multiplex PCR, while TCRdb's copy carries only in-frame clones and drops some. The data hold 35,000 to 45,000 clones, with around nine tenths observed a single time. Specimen: CD4+ T cells from peripheral blood mononuclear cells, collected after pregnancy. The receptors were gathered from a female donor with multiple sclerosis, enrolled in a pregnancy study.

The gene calls are TRBV7-3 and TRBJ1-6; D ambiguous. The germline CDR1 and CDR2 sequences are SGHTA and FQGTGA. This CDR3 has 14 amino acids. V was shortened by 6 bases and J by 5 bases, with 11 bases between the two germline ends. The CDR3 nucleotides read TGTGCCAGCAGTTCCGACGGGAATAATTCACCCCTCCACTTT. The encoded protein is CASSSDGNNSPLHF.

This chain uses TRBV7-2 with TRBJ2-3; D is possibly TRBD2 (5 bases). CDR1 and CDR2 from the germline V gene are SGHTA and FQGNSA. With 3 bases removed from V and 4 bases from J, the gap between germline ends came to 8 bases. This CDR3 has 13 amino acids. CDR3 residues: CASSFSGSDTQYF. CDR3 nucleotides: TGTGCCAGCAGCTTTTCGGGGTCAGATACGCAGTATTTT. Combining the CDR3 with reference TRBV7-2 and TRBJ2-3 gives the whole variable domain GAGVSQSPSNKVTEKGKDVELRCDPISGHTALYWYRQSLGQGLEFLIYFQGNSAPDKSGLPSDRFSAERTGGSVSTLTIQRTQQEDSAVYLCASSFSGSDTQYFGPGTRLTVL.

The CDR3 here is CASSFREKLFF. The CDR3 coding sequence is TGTGCCAGCAGTTTCAGGGAAAAACTGTTTTTT. The rearrangement uses TRBV28 and TRBJ1-4; D uncertain. The CDR3 runs to 11 residues. The V end lost 3 bases, the J end lost 8 bases, and 4 bases lay between the germline ends. From germline, CDR1 is MDHEN and CDR2 SYDVKM.

V usage is TRBV6-1 and J usage is TRBJ2-7; 8 positions agree with TRBD1. V lost 4 bases, J lost 1 base, and 12 bases stayed unmatched. This CDR3 spans 17 amino acids. From germline, CDR1 is MNHNS and CDR2 SASEGT. The CDR3 protein is CASSAEISRTGSYEQYF. In DNA form, the CDR3 reads TGTGCCAGCAGTGCCGAAATAAGTAGGACAGGGTCCTACGAGCAGTACTTC.

In DNA form, the CDR3 reads TGTGCCAGCAGCGCCCGGGTGGACAGGGCCTTGGGCAATCAGCCCCAGCATTTT. Translated: CASSARVDRALGNQPQHF. J is TRBJ1-5 and V is TRBV5-6; 8 nucleotides line up with TRBD1. The ends lost 4 bases at V and 2 bases at J; junction bases unmatched: 14. The CDR3 is 18 residues long. Germline V gives CDR1 SGHDT, CDR2 YYEEEE.

The rearrangement uses TRBV6-6 and TRBJ2-7, with TRBD2 as a possible D gene (5 bases). V dropped 2 bases and J dropped 3 bases, with 8 bases sitting between them. CDR3 size: 13 residues. Germline V lookup: CDR1 MNHNY, CDR2 SVGAGI (reference sequence). The CDR3: CASSYAAGYEQYF. The CDR3 bases are TGTGCCAGCAGTTACGCCGCGGGCTACGAGCAGTACTTC.

V usage is TRBV5-1 and J usage is TRBJ1-3, with 7 bases matching TRBD1. Trimming cost V 6 bases and J 0 bases; bases outside gene matches: 6. Germline CDR1 reads SGHRS; CDR2 reads YFSETQ. The CDR3 loop spans 15 amino acids. CDR3 protein: CASKGQPYSGNTIYF. The CDR3 region has the DNA TGCGCCAGCAAGGGACAGCCTTACTCTGGAAACACCATATATTTT.

This sequence joins TRBV5-6 and TRBJ2-3, with no clear D. This CDR3 region has 16 residues. Trimming took off 2 bases at V and 1 base at J, with 14 bases between the two ends. Germline assignment: CDR1 SGHDT and CDR2 YYEEEE. The CDR3 region has the DNA TGTGCCAGCAGCTTCGACCGAAGAGGAGGCACAGATACGCAGTATTTT. This gives the protein CASSFDRRGGTDTQYF.

A few counts support this clone. This chain links TRBV10-3 with TRBJ2-1; TRBD2 is a possible D gene (7 bases). CDR1 ENHRY and CDR2 SYGVKD come from the germline V gene. This CDR3 is built from 15 residues. V lost 3 bases and J lost 8, with 17 bases in between. CDR3 bases: TGTGCCATCAGTGACCACTCTCGCGGGGGCTATGAGCAGTTCTTC. It yields the protein CAISDHSRGGYEQFF.

This clone was seen once. The chain is built from TRBV9 and TRBJ2-2; no clear D. The CDR3 covers 14 residues. Germline values: CDR1 SGDLS, CDR2 YYNGEE. Trimming took off 2 bases at V and 7 bases at J, with 12 bases between the two ends. CDR3 sequence (DNA): TGTGCCAGCAGCGTCGAGCCCCACGGCGGGGAGCTGTTTTTT. This codes for CASSVEPHGGELFF.

The V and J genes are TRBV2 and TRBJ2-6, with D hard to call. Germline values: CDR1 SNHLY, CDR2 FYNNEI. The length of the CDR3 is 14 residues. V was shortened by 4 bases and J by 4 bases, with 8 bases between the two germline ends. CDR3 in amino acids: CASSGAPGANVLTF. The CDR3 nucleotides are TGTGCCAGCAGTGGGGCGCCCGGGGCCAACGTCCTGACTTTC.

The J gene is TRBJ1-3, the V gene TRBV7-9, with D perhaps matching TRBD1 (5 bases). The CDR3 is made up of 16 amino acids. The germline V and J ends were trimmed by 1 base and 2 bases, with 12 bases remaining between them. Germline V gene data show CDR1 as SEHNR and CDR2 as FQNEAQ (reference sequence). The CDR3 DNA reads as TGTGCCAGCAGCTTAGGGGGGGAGACAGCTGGAAACACCATATATTTT. Residues: CASSLGGETAGNTIYF.

The chain has TRBV5-4 and TRBJ2-1; a possible D gene is TRBD2 (5 bases). V lost 2 bases to trimming and J lost 5 bases, with 20 bases between them. CDR3 length: 17 amino acids. Germline CDR1 and CDR2: SGHNT and YYREEE (reference sequence). The CDR3 sequence: CASSFRLGADVDNEQFF. CDR3 in DNA: TGTGCCAGCAGCTTCCGTTTGGGAGCAGACGTCGACAATGAGCAGTTCTTC.

The V call is TRBV5-1, the J call TRBJ1-1; D ambiguous. V lost 5 bases to trimming and J lost 1 base, with 9 bases between them. The CDR3 is 13 residues long. Germline CDR1 is SGHRS and CDR2 is YFSETQ. This CDR3 is CASSFQENTEAFF. CDR3 DNA sequence: TGCGCCAGCAGTTTTCAGGAGAACACTGAAGCTTTCTTT.

The chain employs TRBV6-5 and TRBJ2-3; 7 bases map to TRBD1. V shed 0 bases and J 8 bases; nucleotides not matched to a gene: 5. The CDR3 extends over 14 amino acids. Germline assignment: CDR1 MNHEY and CDR2 SVGAGI. DNA of the CDR3: TGTGCCAGCAGTTACTCCGGGACAGACACTACGCAGTATTTT. Translation gives CASSYSGTDTTQYF.